A single sample is the source of the 14 T cell receptor beta chains below, sequenced in a study of cytomegalovirus exposure and HLA in healthy donors (dated by TCRdb to 2016 to 2017). Preparation of the library involved the immunoSEQ multiplex PCR assay. For the multiplex PCR, a mixture combining 60 forward primers for TCR Vbeta segments and 13 reverse primers for TCR Jbeta segments was used. The immuneACCESS repertoire file appears here via TCRdb, limited to in-frame rearrangements. These files lack a portion of the clones; in checked studies, under half of the deficit traces to unresolved V genes, and the cause of the others is not known. This sample is represented by fewer than 150,000 clones; around 77% of them were singletons. The ten largest clones take up about 1.3% of the sample. Sequencing was carried out using PBMCs. These receptors originate from a man aged 50-60 years in good health and CMV-seronegative.

The J gene is TRBJ2-2, the V gene TRBV9; TRBD1 matches at 8 bases. V dropped 2 bases and J dropped 3; count of bases not matched to a gene: 6. This CDR3 comprises 16 residues. Germline V gives CDR1 SGDLS, CDR2 YYNGEE. The CDR3 bases are TGTGCCAGCAGCGTCGGACAGGGTGGCTACACCGGGGAGCTGTTTTTT. As protein: CASSVGQGGYTGELFF.

The V call is TRBV19, the J call TRBJ1-4; D may be TRBD1 (5 bases). Germline CDR1 reads LNHDA; CDR2 reads SQIVND (reference sequence). Deletions cut 4 bases from V and 8 bases from J, with 17 bases between. The CDR3 runs 15 residues. The CDR3 DNA reads TGTGCCAGTAGTACGCGGGACCGGGGATGGGAAAAACTGTTTTTT. Its translation is CASSTRDRGWEKLFF.

The CDR3 loop is CASRKSGQADVYGYTF. The CDR3 DNA is TGTGCCAGCAGGAAGTCGGGACAGGCCGATGTATATGGCTACACCTTC. The genes are TRBV27 and TRBJ1-2; 8 positions agree with TRBD1. The germline V gene encodes CDR1 MNHEY and CDR2 SMNVEV (reference sequence). The CDR3 is 16 residues long. V gave up 6 bases and J gave up 5 bases; unmatched junction bases: 14.

V is TRBV18 and J is TRBJ2-2; the match to TRBD2 covers 7 bases. This CDR3 has 16 residues. Germline trimming cut 2 bases from V and 3 bases from J; bases unmatched to any gene: 6. CDR1 KGHSH and CDR2 LQKENI come from the germline V gene. CDR3 coding DNA: TGTGCCAGCTCACCATTGACGGGAGGCGACACCGGGGAGCTGTTTTTT. This codes for CASSPLTGGDTGELFF.

This chain joins TRBV28 and TRBJ1-3; 11 nucleotides agree with TRBD1. Looked up from germline, CDR1 is MDHEN and CDR2 is SYDVKM. J lost 5 bases, V lost 6 bases, and 3 bases had no gene match. The CDR3 has 14 amino acids. In DNA, the CDR3 is TGTGCCAGCAGGGGGACAGGGGGACGAAACACCATATATTTT. Protein product: CASRGTGGRNTIYF.

The rearrangement joins TRBV27 to TRBJ2-3, with TRBD2 matching 8 bases. V dropped 3 bases and J dropped 0; count of bases not matched to a gene: 8. Germline V gene data show CDR1 as MNHEY and CDR2 as SMNVEV (reference sequence). The CDR3 has 17 amino acids. The CDR3 DNA reads TGTGCCAGCAGTTTGCGGGGGGCCCCTTCTAGCACAGATACGCAGTATTTT. This gives the protein CASSLRGAPSSTDTQYF.

The chain uses TRBV5-1 and TRBJ2-5; possible D gene TRBD1, 6 bases. Germline CDR1 and CDR2: SGHRS and YFSETQ. Trimming left V 3 bases short and J 5 bases short, with 11 bases between. The CDR3 runs 13 residues. This CDR3 reads CASSSRGGETQYF. CDR3 DNA sequence: TGCGCCAGCAGCTCCAGGGGTGGGGAGACCCAGTACTTC. The full variable domain, with the rest looked up from reference TRBV5-1 and TRBJ2-5, is KAGVTQTPRYLIKTRGQQVTLSCSPISGHRSVSWYQQTPGQGLQFLFEYFSETQRNKGNFPGRFSGRQFSNSRSEMNVSTLELGDSALYLCASSSRGGETQYFGPGTRLLVL.

In this sample, this clone turned up once. The J gene is TRBJ1-1, the V gene TRBV20-1; no clear D. Looked up from germline, CDR1 is DFQATT and CDR2 is SNEGSKA (reference sequence). Trimming took 2 bases from V and 12 from J, leaving 13 bases between them. The CDR3 covers 11 residues. The CDR3 here is CSARSGYTTFF. The CDR3 region has the DNA TGCAGTGCTAGATCGGGTTATACAACTTTCTTT.

This clone has just a few counts. This chain connects TRBV10-3 to TRBJ2-3, with D possibly TRBD2 on 6 matching bases. The ends were cut back, 8 bases at V and 0 bases at J, with 9 bases in the middle. The CDR3 loop spans 13 amino acids. Germline V CDR1 and CDR2: ENHRY, SYGVKD. CDR3 residues: CAISGTSTDTQYF. The CDR3 bases are TGTGCCATCTCGGGGACTAGCACAGATACGCAGTATTTT.

The table lists this clone with a count of one. The chain is built from TRBV14 and TRBJ2-5, with TRBD2 matching over 8 bases. From germline, CDR1 is SGHDN and CDR2 FVKESK. CDR3 size: 17 residues. V lost 4 bases and J lost 5; bases outside the gene matches: 15. CDR3 region: CASSPLVSLAGDETQYF. CDR3 sequence (DNA): TGTGCCAGCAGCCCCCTTGTCAGTCTAGCGGGTGACGAGACCCAGTACTTC.

The genes are TRBV2 and TRBJ2-2; no clear D. The CDR3 length is 14 residues. The germline CDR1 and CDR2 sequences are SNHLY and FYNNEI. Trimming took off 4 bases at V and 4 bases at J, with 10 bases between the two ends. Here the CDR3 DNA reads TGTGCCAGCAGTGGCCGGGTTGGCACCGGGGAGCTGTTTTTT. As protein: CASSGRVGTGELFF. Combining the CDR3 with reference TRBV2 and TRBJ2-2 gives the whole variable domain EPEVTQTPSHQVTQMGQEVILRCVPISNHLYFYWYRQILGQKVEFLVSFYNNEISEKSEIFDDQFSVERPDGSNFTLKIRSTKLEDSAMYFCASSGRVGTGELFFGEGSRLTVL.

The chain joins TRBV5-4 to TRBJ1-1; D is unresolved. This CDR3 has 14 residues. CDR1 and CDR2 (germline): SGHNT, YYREEE (reference sequence). V lost 0 bases and J lost 0, with 6 bases in between. CDR3 bases: TGTGCCAGCAGCTTGGACAGTATGAACACTGAAGCTTTCTTT. Translated, it gives CASSLDSMNTEAFF.

The rearrangement joins TRBV13 to TRBJ1-2, with unresolved D. This CDR3 has 12 amino acids. Trimming left V 2 bases short and J 4 bases short, with 5 bases between. CDR1 and CDR2 (germline): PRHDT, FYEKMQ (reference sequence). The CDR3 DNA is TGTGCCAGCAGCTTACGGGGCTATGGCTACACCTTC. Its translation is CASSLRGYGYTF. The full variable domain, in which reference TRBV13 and TRBJ1-2 provide the parts outside the CDR3, is AAGVIQSPRHLIKEKRETATLKCYPIPRHDTVYWYQQGPGQDPQFLISFYEKMQSDKGSIPDRFSAQQFSDYHSELNMSSLELGDSALYFCASSLRGYGYTFGSGTRLTVV.

The V call is TRBV10-3, the J call TRBJ1-2; D unresolved. V lost 10 bases, J lost 4 bases, and 10 bases lay in between. Germline V gives CDR1 ENHRY, CDR2 SYGVKD. The CDR3 runs 11 residues. The CDR3 bases are TGTGCCAGTGGGGAGGGCTATGGCTACACCTTC. Its protein is CASGEGYGYTF.